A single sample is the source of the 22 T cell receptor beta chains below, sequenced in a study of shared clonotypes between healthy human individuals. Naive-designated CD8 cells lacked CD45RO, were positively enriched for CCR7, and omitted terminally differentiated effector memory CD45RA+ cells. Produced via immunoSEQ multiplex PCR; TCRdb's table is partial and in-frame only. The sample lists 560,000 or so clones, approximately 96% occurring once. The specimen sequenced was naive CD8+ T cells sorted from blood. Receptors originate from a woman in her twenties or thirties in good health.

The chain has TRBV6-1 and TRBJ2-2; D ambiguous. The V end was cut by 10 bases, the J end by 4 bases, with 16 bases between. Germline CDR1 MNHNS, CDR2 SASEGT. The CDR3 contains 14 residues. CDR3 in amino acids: CATTETQRTGELFF. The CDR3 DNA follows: TGTGCCACCACTGAAACACAACGCACCGGGGAGCTGTTTTTT.

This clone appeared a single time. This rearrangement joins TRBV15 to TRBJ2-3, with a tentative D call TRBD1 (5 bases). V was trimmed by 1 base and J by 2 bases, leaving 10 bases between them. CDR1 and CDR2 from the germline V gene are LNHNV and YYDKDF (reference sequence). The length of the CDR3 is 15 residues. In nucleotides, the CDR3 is TGTGCCACCAGCAGAGTCAGGGCCACCACAGATACGCAGTATTTT. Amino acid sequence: CATSRVRATTDTQYF.

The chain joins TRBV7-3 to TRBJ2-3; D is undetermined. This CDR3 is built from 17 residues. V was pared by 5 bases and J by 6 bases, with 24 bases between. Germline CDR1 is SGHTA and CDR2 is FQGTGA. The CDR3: CASSEQPDQSGFDTQYF. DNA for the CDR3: TGTGCCAGCAGCGAACAACCGGACCAGTCGGGTTTCGATACGCAGTATTTT.

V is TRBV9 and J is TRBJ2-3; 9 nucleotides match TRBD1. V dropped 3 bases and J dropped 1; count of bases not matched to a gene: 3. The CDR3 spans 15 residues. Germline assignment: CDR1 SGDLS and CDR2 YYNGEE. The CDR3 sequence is CASSGGQGGTDTQYF. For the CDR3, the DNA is TGTGCCAGCAGCGGGGGACAGGGCGGCACAGATACGCAGTATTTT.

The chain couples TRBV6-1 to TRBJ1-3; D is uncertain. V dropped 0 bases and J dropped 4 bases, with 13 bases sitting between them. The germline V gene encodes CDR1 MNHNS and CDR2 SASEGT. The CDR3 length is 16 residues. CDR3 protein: CASSEAGVAAGNTIYF. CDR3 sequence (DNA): TGTGCCAGCAGTGAAGCCGGCGTGGCTGCGGGAAACACCATATATTTT.

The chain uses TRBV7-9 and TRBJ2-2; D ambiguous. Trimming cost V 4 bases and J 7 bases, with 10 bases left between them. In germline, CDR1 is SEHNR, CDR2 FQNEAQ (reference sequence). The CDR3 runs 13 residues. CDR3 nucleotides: TGTGCCAGCAGCTATCTAACGGACGGGGAGCTGTTTTTT. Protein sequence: CASSYLTDGELFF.

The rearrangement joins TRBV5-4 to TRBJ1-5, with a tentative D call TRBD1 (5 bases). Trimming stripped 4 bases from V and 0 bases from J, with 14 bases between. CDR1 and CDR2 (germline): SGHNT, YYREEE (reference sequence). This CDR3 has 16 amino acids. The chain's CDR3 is CASSVGGGYSNQPQHF. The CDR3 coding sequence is TGTGCCAGCAGCGTGGGGGGGGGTTATAGCAATCAGCCCCAGCATTTT.

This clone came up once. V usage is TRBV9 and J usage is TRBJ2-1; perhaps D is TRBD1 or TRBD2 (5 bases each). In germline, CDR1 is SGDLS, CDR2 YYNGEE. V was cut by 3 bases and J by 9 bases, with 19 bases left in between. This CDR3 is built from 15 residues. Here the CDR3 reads CASSGSRDRLGEQFF. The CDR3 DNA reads TGTGCCAGCAGCGGTAGCCGGGACCGCCTCGGTGAGCAGTTCTTC.

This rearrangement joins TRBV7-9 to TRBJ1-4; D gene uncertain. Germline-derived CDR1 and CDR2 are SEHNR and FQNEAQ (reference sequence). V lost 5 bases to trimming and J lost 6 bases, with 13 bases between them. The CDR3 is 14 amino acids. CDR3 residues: CASSPGGADEKLFF. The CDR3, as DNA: TGTGCCAGCAGCCCCGGAGGCGCGGATGAAAAACTGTTTTTT.

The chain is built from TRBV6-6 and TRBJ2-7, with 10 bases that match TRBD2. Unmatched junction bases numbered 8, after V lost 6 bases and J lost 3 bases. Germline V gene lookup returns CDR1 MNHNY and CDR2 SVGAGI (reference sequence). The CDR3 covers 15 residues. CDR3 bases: TGTGCCAGCAGAGCACTAGCGGGACCCTTCTACGAGCAGTACTTC. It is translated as CASRALAGPFYEQYF.

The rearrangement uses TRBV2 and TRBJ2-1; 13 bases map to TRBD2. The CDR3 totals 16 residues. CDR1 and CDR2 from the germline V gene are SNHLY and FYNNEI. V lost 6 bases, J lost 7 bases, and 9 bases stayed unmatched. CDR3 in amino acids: CASSEPGTSGMNEQFF. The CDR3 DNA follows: TGTGCCAGCAGCGAACCCGGGACTAGCGGGATGAATGAGCAGTTCTTC.

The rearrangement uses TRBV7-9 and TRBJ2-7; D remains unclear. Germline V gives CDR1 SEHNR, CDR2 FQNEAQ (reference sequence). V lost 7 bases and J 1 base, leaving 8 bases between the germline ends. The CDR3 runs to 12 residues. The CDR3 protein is CASTGRSYEQYF. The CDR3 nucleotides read TGTGCCAGCACTGGGCGGTCCTACGAGCAGTACTTC.

CDR3: CASSIWTQGRINIQYF. CDR3 DNA: TGTGCCAGTAGTATATGGACTCAGGGACGGATAAACATTCAGTACTTC. The chain combines TRBV19 with TRBJ2-4; perhaps D is TRBD1 or TRBD2 (5 bases each). The ends were cut back, 2 bases at V and 6 bases at J, with 17 bases in the middle. The CDR3 sequence is 16 residues long. Germline values: CDR1 LNHDA, CDR2 SQIVND (reference sequence).

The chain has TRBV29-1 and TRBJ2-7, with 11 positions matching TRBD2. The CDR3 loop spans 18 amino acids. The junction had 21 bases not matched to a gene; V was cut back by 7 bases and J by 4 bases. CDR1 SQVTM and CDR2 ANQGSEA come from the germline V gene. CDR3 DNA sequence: TGCAGCGCAAGTGGGACTAGCGGCCCCTTTAAGAAGTCGTACGAGCAGTACTTC. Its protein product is CSASGTSGPFKKSYEQYF.

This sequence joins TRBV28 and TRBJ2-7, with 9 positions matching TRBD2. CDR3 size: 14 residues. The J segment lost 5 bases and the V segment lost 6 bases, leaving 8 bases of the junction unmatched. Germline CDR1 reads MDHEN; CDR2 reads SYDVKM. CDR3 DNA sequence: TGTGCCAGCAGGTTTCTAGCGGGACCCGACGAGCAGTACTTC. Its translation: CASRFLAGPDEQYF.

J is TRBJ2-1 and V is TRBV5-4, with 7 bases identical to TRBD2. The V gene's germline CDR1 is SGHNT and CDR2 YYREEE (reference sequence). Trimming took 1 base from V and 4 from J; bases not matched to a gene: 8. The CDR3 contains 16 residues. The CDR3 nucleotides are TGTGCCAGCAGCTTGCCCCCTGGCGGGGGATACAATGAGCAGTTCTTC. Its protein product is CASSLPPGGGYNEQFF. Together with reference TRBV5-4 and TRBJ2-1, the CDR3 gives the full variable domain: ETGVTQSPTHLIKTRGQQVTLRCSSQSGHNTVSWYQQALGQGPQFIFQYYREEENGRGNFPPRFSGLQFPNYSSELNVNALELDDSALYLCASSLPPGGGYNEQFFGPGTRLTVL.

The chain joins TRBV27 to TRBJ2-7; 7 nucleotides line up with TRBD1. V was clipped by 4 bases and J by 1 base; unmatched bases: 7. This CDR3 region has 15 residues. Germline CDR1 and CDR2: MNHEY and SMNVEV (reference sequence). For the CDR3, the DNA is TGTGCCAGCAGTTATTCATCAGGGGGTTCCTACGAGCAGTACTTC. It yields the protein CASSYSSGGSYEQYF.

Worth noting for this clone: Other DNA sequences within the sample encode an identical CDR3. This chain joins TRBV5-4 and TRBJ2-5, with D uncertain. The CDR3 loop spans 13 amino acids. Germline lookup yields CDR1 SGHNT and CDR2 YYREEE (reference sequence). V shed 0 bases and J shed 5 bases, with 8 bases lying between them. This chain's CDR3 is CASSLELEETQYF. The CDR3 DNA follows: TGTGCCAGCAGCTTGGAACTGGAGGAGACCCAGTACTTC.

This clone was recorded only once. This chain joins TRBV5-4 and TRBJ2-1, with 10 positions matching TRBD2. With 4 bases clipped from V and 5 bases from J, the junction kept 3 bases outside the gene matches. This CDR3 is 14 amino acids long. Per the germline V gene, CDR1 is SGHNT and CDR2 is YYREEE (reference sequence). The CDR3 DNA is TGTGCCAGCAGCCTAGCGGGAGCCCACAATGAGCAGTTCTTC. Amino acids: CASSLAGAHNEQFF.

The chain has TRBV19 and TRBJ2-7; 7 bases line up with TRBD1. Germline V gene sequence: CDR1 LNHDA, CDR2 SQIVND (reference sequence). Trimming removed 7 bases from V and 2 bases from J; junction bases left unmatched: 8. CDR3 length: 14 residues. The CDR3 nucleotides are TGTGCCAGTACCCCTGGACAGGCACCCTACGAGCAGTACTTC. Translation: CASTPGQAPYEQYF.

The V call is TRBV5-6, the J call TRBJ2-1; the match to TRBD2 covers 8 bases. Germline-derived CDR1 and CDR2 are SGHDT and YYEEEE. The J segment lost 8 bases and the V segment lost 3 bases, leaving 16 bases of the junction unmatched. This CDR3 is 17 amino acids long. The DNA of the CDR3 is TGTGCCAGCAGCTCAACCTCGGCGGGACTAGGTTTTCATGAGCAGTTCTTC. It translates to CASSSTSAGLGFHEQFF.

The CDR3 DNA reads TGTGCCAGCAGCTTGATAACAGATACGCAGTATTTT. Translated, it gives CASSLITDTQYF. The chain links TRBV5-4 to TRBJ2-3, with unresolved D. This CDR3 region has 12 residues. Germline CDR1 is SGHNT and CDR2 is YYREEE (reference sequence). Trimming took off 1 base at V and 3 bases at J, with 3 bases between the two ends.